This T cell receptor beta chain was recorded in a study of CD8+ T cells in alopecia areata. Notes on the study in general: TCR sharing was clearer in mice than between patients, perhaps partly owing to patient HLA diversity. A large proportion of expanded lesional clones were detected persisting in scalp and blood during tofacitinib.

The CDR3 consists of 13 residues. CDR1 is MGHDK and CDR2 is SYGVNS in the germline V gene. V lost 8 bases to trimming and J lost 1 base, with 8 bases between them. cDNA reverse transcribed from extracted RNA served as the sequencing template. The table came from immunoSEQ multiplex PCR; TCRdb's copy has only in-frame clones and leaves some out. The sample carries about 190,000 clones, 60% recorded once. Treatment specified: oral pan-JAK inhibitor, 5-10 mg twice daily. As regards this clone: Its target is not known.

The sequence was obtained from a human donor with alopecia areata. V usage is TRBV25-1 and J usage is TRBJ2-2; D is ambiguous. This specimen was CD4+ T cells sorted from blood, taken at week 4, from a patient treated with tofacitinib. CDR3 in DNA: TGTGCCAGCCGAACCCAGAACACCGGGGAGCTGTTTTTT. Translating gives CASRTQNTGELFF.